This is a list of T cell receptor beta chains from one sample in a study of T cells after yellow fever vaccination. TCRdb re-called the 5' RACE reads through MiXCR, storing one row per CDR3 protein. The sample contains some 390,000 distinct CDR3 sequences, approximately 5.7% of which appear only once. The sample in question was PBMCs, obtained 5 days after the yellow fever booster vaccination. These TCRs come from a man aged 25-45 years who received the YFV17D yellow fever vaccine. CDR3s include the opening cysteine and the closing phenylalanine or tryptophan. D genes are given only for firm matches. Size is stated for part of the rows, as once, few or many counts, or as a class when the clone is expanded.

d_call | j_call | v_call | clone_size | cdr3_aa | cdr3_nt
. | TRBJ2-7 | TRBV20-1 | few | CSARDALQTLSHYEQYF | TGCAGTGCTAGAGATGCCCTTCAGACTCTTTCCCACTACGAGCAGTACTTC
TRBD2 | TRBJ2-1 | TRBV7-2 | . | CASSFENVAGIFF | TGTGCCAGCAGCTTCGAGAATGTAGCGGGAATTTTCTTC
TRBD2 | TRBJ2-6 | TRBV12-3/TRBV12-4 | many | CASWGGLSGANVLTF | TGTGCCAGCTGGGGGGGTCTCTCTGGGGCCAACGTCCTGACTTTC
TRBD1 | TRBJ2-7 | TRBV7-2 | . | CASSQGQGALHEQYF | TGTGCCAGCAGCCAGGGACAGGGGGCGCTTCACGAGCAGTACTTC
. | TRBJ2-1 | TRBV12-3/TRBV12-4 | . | CASSFSMGQFF | TGTGCCAGCAGTTTTTCGATGGGGCAGTTCTTC
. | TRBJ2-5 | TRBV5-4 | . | CASVDQETQYF | TGTGCCAGCGTGGACCAAGAGACCCAGTACTTC
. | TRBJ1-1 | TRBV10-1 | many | CASSVGAATEAFF | TGCGCCAGCAGTGTTGGCGCTGCCACGGAAGCTTTCTTT
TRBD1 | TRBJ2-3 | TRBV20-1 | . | CSLRDRVTDTQYF | TGCAGCCTCCGGGACAGGGTGACAGATACGCAGTATTTT
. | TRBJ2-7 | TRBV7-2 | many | CASSPSPVSAGNEQYF | TGTGCCAGCAGCCCCTCGCCCGTGTCGGCCGGAAACGAGCAGTACTTC
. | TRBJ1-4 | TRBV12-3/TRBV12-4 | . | CASSLAGSNEKLFF | TGTGCCAGCAGTTTAGCAGGGTCTAATGAAAAACTGTTTTTT
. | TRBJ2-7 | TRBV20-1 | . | CSAREDEWQYF | TGCAGTGCTAGAGAAGACGAGTGGCAGTACTTC
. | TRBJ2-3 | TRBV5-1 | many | CASSAARETDTQYF | TGCGCCAGCAGCGCGGCCAGGGAGACAGATACGCAGTATTTT
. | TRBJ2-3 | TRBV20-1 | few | CSARYAGRIDTQYF | TGCAGTGCTAGATACGCGGGACGGATAGATACGCAGTATTTT
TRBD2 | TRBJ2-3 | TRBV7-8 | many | CASSLGAGRADTQYF | TGTGCCAGCAGCTTAGGGGCAGGGAGGGCAGATACGCAGTATTTT
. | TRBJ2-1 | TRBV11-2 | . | CASSSLARGAYNEQFF | TGTGCCAGCAGCTCCCTCGCTCGTGGGGCCTACAATGAGCAGTTCTTC
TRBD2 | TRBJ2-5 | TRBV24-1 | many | CATSSGNGGTQYF | TGTGCCACCAGTAGCGGGAACGGGGGGACCCAGTACTTC
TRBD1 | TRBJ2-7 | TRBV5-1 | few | CASRQPGQRPYEQYF | TGCGCCAGCAGACAACCGGGACAGAGACCCTACGAGCAGTACTTC
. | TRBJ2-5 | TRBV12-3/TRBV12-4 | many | CASSLTLGSRETQYF | TGTGCCAGCAGTTTAACCCTCGGATCTCGGGAGACCCAGTACTTC
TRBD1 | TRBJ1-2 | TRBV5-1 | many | CASSLNPGQGDGGYTF | TGCGCCAGCAGCTTGAACCCGGGACAGGGGGATGGTGGCTACACCTTC
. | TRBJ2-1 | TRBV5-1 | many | CASSLVVSHYNEQFF | TGCGCCAGCAGCTTGGTTGTTAGCCATTACAATGAGCAGTTCTTC